A selection of T cell receptor beta chains follows, all from one sample in a study of T-cell memory formation after mild COVID-19. TCRdb independently ran MiXCR on the 5' RACE reads; one entry per CDR3 protein. Among 120,000 or so distinct CDR3 sequences listed, less than 6.5% were seen once. The source material was PBMCs or a T cell subset sorted from them (not recorded which). Receptor source: an adult woman who had mild COVID-19 (a few samples of this study predate the infection). Cell type and time point are not known. Each CDR3 is given with its conserved first and last residue. The D gene is left open where the match is weak. Expanded clones get a size class; other rows say once, few or many, or leave the size out.

V	D	size	J	DNA	CDR3
TRBV5-1	.	.	TRBJ1-1	TGCGCCAGCAGCTTGGCCCAGGGAGGGAACACTGAAGCTTTCTTT	CASSLAQGGNTEAFF
TRBV24-1	.	few	TRBJ2-7	TGTGCCACCAGTGATTTTCGTTCCCCCGCTGAGCAGTACTTC	CATSDFRSPAEQYF
TRBV24-1	.	many	TRBJ2-3	TGTGCCACCAGTGAAACCCCGCAGGCGGGATCCACAGATACGCAGTATTTT	CATSETPQAGSTDTQYF
TRBV18	TRBD1	few	TRBJ2-7	TGTGCCAGCTCACTTCAGACAGGGGCCTACGAGCAGTACTTC	CASSLQTGAYEQYF
TRBV5-1	TRBD2	.	TRBJ2-5	TGCGCCAGCAGCTTGTTTGCGGGAGAGCAAGAGACCCAGTACTTC	CASSLFAGEQETQYF
TRBV6-2/TRBV6-3	TRBD2	few	TRBJ2-2	TGTGCCAGCAGTTACCTGGCGGGAGCCCCCACCGGGGAGCTGTTTTTT	CASSYLAGAPTGELFF
TRBV7-2	.	.	TRBJ2-1	TGTGCCAGCAGCCTAGATATAAATGAGCAGTTCTTC	CASSLDINEQFF
TRBV12-3/TRBV12-4	.	few	TRBJ2-7	TGTGCCAGCAGCAACTCCGGGACAAGCTTATACGAGCAGTACTTC	CASSNSGTSLYEQYF
TRBV12-3/TRBV12-4	TRBD2	few	TRBJ2-7	TGTGCCAGCCGCCTAAGCGGGGGGGCCGACGAGCAGTACTTC	CASRLSGGADEQYF
TRBV7-9	TRBD1	.	TRBJ2-4	TGTGCCAGGACGACAGGGGTTGTCCTTATACCCAGCTCCCAAAACATTCAGTACTTC	CARTTGVVLIPSSQNIQYF
TRBV7-9	TRBD2	few	TRBJ2-1	TGTGCCAGCATCTCCGAGCCTAGCGGGGGGACGAAGAAGCAGTTCTTC	CASISEPSGGTKKQFF
TRBV20-1	TRBD1	many	TRBJ2-7	TGCAGTGCTGACCGGGACAGGGCCCCCTACGAGCAGTACTTC	CSADRDRAPYEQYF
TRBV10-3	.	many	TRBJ1-2	TGTGCCATCGGCTACAGCTATGGCTACACCTTC	CAIGYSYGYTF
TRBV30	TRBD1	few	TRBJ1-2	TGTGCCTGGATGGACAGGGGGCGCATCAGGGATGGCTACACCTTC	CAWMDRGRIRDGYTF
TRBV28	TRBD1	few	TRBJ2-3	TGTGCCAGCAGTTTAGGCGGGACAGGGTTCGCAGATACGCAGTATTTT	CASSLGGTGFADTQYF
TRBV4-2	TRBD2	many	TRBJ2-7	TGTGCCAGCAGCGACACGGGCTCGACTAGCGCCTACGAGCAGTACTTC	CASSDTGSTSAYEQYF
TRBV20-1	.	few	TRBJ1-6	TGCAGTGCTAGAGGGGTCTTGCTTAATTCACCCCTCCACTTT	CSARGVLLNSPLHF
TRBV30	.	few	TRBJ1-1	TGTGCCTGCCATCTCACAGGTAACGTGGAAGCTTTCTTT	CACHLTGNVEAFF
TRBV20-1	TRBD1	many	TRBJ1-6	TGCAGTGCTCGGGATCACAGGGGAGGGGGTAATTCACCCCTCCACTTT	CSARDHRGGGNSPLHF
TRBV3-1	TRBD2	many	TRBJ2-7	TGTGCCAGCAGCCAAGATCGTAAACTAGCGGGGGGGCAGCAGTACTTC	CASSQDRKLAGGQQYF
TRBV29-1	.	many	TRBJ1-2	TGCAGCGTTGTAGCTAACTATGGCTACACCTTC	CSVVANYGYTF
TRBV6-1	TRBD1	.	TRBJ1-5	TGTGCCAGCAGGGGACAGGCCCATCAGCCCCAGCATTTT	CASRGQAHQPQHF
TRBV3-1	.	.	TRBJ1-2	TGTGCCAGCAGCCAAGCAGCCAGATATGGCTACACCTTC	CASSQAARYGYTF
TRBV5-1	.	few	TRBJ1-2	TGCGCCAGCAGCCGTGGAAATGGAGCTAACTATGGCTACACCTTC	CASSRGNGANYGYTF
TRBV27	.	.	TRBJ2-7	TGTGCCAGCAGTTCGACTAGAAGGGACGAGCAGTACTTC	CASSSTRRDEQYF
TRBV25-1	TRBD2	many	TRBJ2-3	TGTGCCAGCAGTGTAGCGGGGGGGTCAGATACGCAGTATTTT	CASSVAGGSDTQYF
TRBV7-2	.	many	TRBJ1-1	TGTGCCAGCAGCTTAGGCCCTTCCGCCGTTGAAGCTTTCTTT	CASSLGPSAVEAFF
TRBV5-1	TRBD1	.	TRBJ1-5	TGCGCCAGCAGGTGGGACAGCTATAGCAATCAGCCCCAGCATTTT	CASRWDSYSNQPQHF
TRBV20-1	.	.	TRBJ2-7	TGCAGTGCTAGAGACCAGGGACTCCGAGGTTCCGAGCAGTACTTC	CSARDQGLRGSEQYF
TRBV18	TRBD1	few	TRBJ2-1	TGTGCCAGCTCAGTTGACAGGGGGGTAACCTACAATGAGCAGTTCTTC	CASSVDRGVTYNEQFF
TRBV29-1	.	.	TRBJ1-1	TGCAGCTTCACCCGGGGGTCTGAAGCTTTCTTT	CSFTRGSEAFF
TRBV6-5	TRBD1	many	TRBJ1-2	TGTGCCAGCAGTTCCAGGGGGCGGCGGAACTATGGCTACACCTTC	CASSSRGRRNYGYTF
TRBV7-2	.	.	TRBJ2-2	TGTGCCAGCAGCCGAAGTACCACCGGGGAGCTGTTTTTT	CASSRSTTGELFF
TRBV9	.	.	TRBJ1-2	TGTGCCAGCAGCGGAAAACAAGTGGGGAGCGGCTACACCTTC	CASSGKQVGSGYTF
TRBV12-5	.	many	TRBJ2-6	TGTGCTAGTGGTTTCTTTAGCTCTGGGGCCAACGTCCTGACTTTC	CASGFFSSGANVLTF
TRBV19	TRBD1	few	TRBJ1-1	TGTGCCAGTAGGATCGGGGACAGGGGCCTGAACACTGAAGCTTTCTTT	CASRIGDRGLNTEAFF
TRBV19	.	.	TRBJ2-3	TGTGCCAGTAGTAATGGACCCCTGAGCACAGATACGCAGTATTTT	CASSNGPLSTDTQYF
TRBV12-3/TRBV12-4	TRBD2	many	TRBJ2-3	TGTGCCAGCAGTTTGCTCGTCGTATTGCGGGCTAGCGGGGCCCCGCACGCTGGTACGCAGTATTTT	CASSLLVVLRASGAPHAGTQYF
TRBV20-1	TRBD1	few	TRBJ1-1	TGCAGTGCTAGAGCGACAGGGCGGATGAACACTGAAGCTTTCTTT	CSARATGRMNTEAFF
TRBV20-1	.	many	TRBJ2-3	TGCAGTGCTAGAGGTCCTTCAGGGGATACGCAGTATTTT	CSARGPSGDTQYF
TRBV29-1	TRBD1	.	TRBJ1-2	TGCAGCGTTGAAGACCCTACCGGGACAGGGTGGTGGGGCTACACCTTC	CSVEDPTGTGWWGYTF
TRBV19	TRBD1	.	TRBJ1-6	TGTGCCAGTAGCCTCTCCTCAATAAACAGGGGCCTCCGGTCACCCCTCCACTTT	CASSLSSINRGLRSPLHF
TRBV7-2	TRBD1	many	TRBJ2-2	TGTGCCAGCAGCCCGGGACAGGACACCGGGGAGCTGTTTTTT	CASSPGQDTGELFF
TRBV6-6	TRBD1	.	TRBJ1-5	TGTGCCAGCAGGGGGACAGGGCGGGGTCAGCCCCAGCATTTT	CASRGTGRGQPQHF
TRBV7-9	TRBD1	few	TRBJ2-1	TGTGCCAGCAGCATGAGGACAGGAAAAACCTACAATGAGCAGTTCTTC	CASSMRTGKTYNEQFF
TRBV29-1	TRBD1	many	TRBJ2-7	TGCAGCGTAGGGACAGTCTCCTACGAGCAGTACTTC	CSVGTVSYEQYF
TRBV15	.	medium-sized	TRBJ2-5	TGTGCCACCAGCAGCGGCTTCGGGACTGGAGAGACCCAGTACTTC	CATSSGFGTGETQYF
TRBV5-1	TRBD1	many	TRBJ2-5	TGCGCCAGCAGCCGGGACAGCCAAGAGACCCAGTACTTC	CASSRDSQETQYF
TRBV7-9	.	.	TRBJ2-6	TGTGCCAGCAGCCCCGGACTGGGCTCTGGGGCCAACGTCCTGACTTTC	CASSPGLGSGANVLTF
TRBV5-6	.	many	TRBJ1-2	TGTGCCAGCAGCTTGAGACGGTCCCCCTATGGCTACACCTTC	CASSLRRSPYGYTF
TRBV2	.	many	TRBJ2-7	TGTGCCAGCAGTGTTCTAGCGAACGAGCAGTACTTC	CASSVLANEQYF
TRBV20-1	TRBD1	.	TRBJ2-7	TGCAGTGCTAGTCCCTCCGGGACAGGGGGCCGCGAGCAGTACTTC	CSASPSGTGGREQYF
TRBV7-8	.	.	TRBJ2-2	TGTGCCAGCAGCTTAGCAGTGGCAGGGGAGGATACCGGGGAGCTGTTTTTT	CASSLAVAGEDTGELFF
TRBV27	TRBD1	.	TRBJ2-7	TGTGCCAGCAGTCAGGCGGGACAGGGCTTGAGGGAGCAGTACTTC	CASSQAGQGLREQYF
TRBV20-1	.	few	TRBJ2-5	TGCAGTGCTAGAGATCTCGGGGAGACCCAGTACTTC	CSARDLGETQYF
TRBV4-1	TRBD1	.	TRBJ2-7	TGCGCCAGCAGCCAAGGGAGGACAGGGGGGAACGAGCAGTACTTC	CASSQGRTGGNEQYF
TRBV30	.	few	TRBJ1-1	TGTGCCTGGAGTGTACTCCGCAACACTGAAGCTTTCTTT	CAWSVLRNTEAFF
TRBV7-2	.	many	TRBJ2-5	TGTGCCAGCAGCCAGGGGGAGACCCAGTACTTC	CASSQGETQYF
TRBV20-1	.	many	TRBJ2-1	TGCAGTGCTAAGCGGGTTGAGCAGTTCTTC	CSAKRVEQFF